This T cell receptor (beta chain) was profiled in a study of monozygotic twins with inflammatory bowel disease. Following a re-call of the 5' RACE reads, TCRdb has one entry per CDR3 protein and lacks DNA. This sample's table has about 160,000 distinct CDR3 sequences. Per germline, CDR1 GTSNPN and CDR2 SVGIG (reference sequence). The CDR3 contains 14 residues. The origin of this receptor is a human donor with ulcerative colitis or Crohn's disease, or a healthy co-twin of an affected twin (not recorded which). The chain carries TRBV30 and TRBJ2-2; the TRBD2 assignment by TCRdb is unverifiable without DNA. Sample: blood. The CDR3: CAWSRGLLVGELFF. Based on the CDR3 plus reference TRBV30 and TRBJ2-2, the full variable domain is SQTIHQWPATLVQPVGSPLSLECTVEGTSNPNLYWYRQAAGRGLQLLFYSVGIGQISSEVPQNLSASRPQDRQFILSSKKLLLSDSGFYLCAWSRGLLVGELFFGEGSRLTVL.